This is a list of T cell receptor beta chains from one sample in a study of neoadjuvant anti-PD-1 for oral cavity cancer. Generated by immunoSEQ multiplex PCR, the TCRdb table keeps only in-frame clones and is missing some. The profile shows some 40,000 clones, around 40% of them singletons. The sequenced sample was tumor tissue, obtained after nivolumab (anti-PD-1) treatment. These TCRs come from a person aged 35-79 years with oral cavity squamous cell carcinoma. Each CDR3 is given with its conserved first and last residue. The D gene is left open where the match is weak. The size of a clone is reported for some rows only, either as once, few or many, or as a class for expanded clones.

TRBV2	TRBD1	.	TRBJ2-7	CASFDRGYPYEQYF	TGTGCCAGCTTCGACAGGGGGTACCCCTACGAGCAGTACTTC
TRBV5-1	.	.	TRBJ1-1	CASSLVFRGGNTEAFF	TGCGCCAGCAGCTTGGTATTCCGGGGCGGCAACACTGAAGCTTTCTTT
TRBV5-1	TRBD1	.	TRBJ2-7	CASSWATGGAHEQYF	TGCGCCAGCAGCTGGGCGACAGGGGGGGCCCACGAGCAGTACTTC
TRBV5-1	.	.	TRBJ1-3	CASSPGQTRNTIYF	TGCGCCAGCAGCCCAGGACAAACGAGAAACACCATATATTTT
TRBV2	.	few	TRBJ2-3	CASSGLRGPRPDTQYF	TGTGCCAGCAGTGGTCTGAGGGGTCCGCGGCCAGATACGCAGTATTTT
TRBV16	.	.	TRBJ2-7	CASSQTPYEQYF	TGTGCCAGCAGCCAGACTCCCTACGAGCAGTACTTC
TRBV5-1	.	.	TRBJ1-6	CASSLATDYNSPLHF	TGCGCCAGCAGCTTGGCGACAGATTATAATTCACCCCTCCACTTT
TRBV2	TRBD2	.	TRBJ2-1	CASSGLAGGTYNEQFF	TGTGCCAGCAGCGGACTAGCGGGAGGGACCTACAATGAGCAGTTCTTC
TRBV5-1	TRBD1	.	TRBJ1-1	CASSPDRGNTEAFF	TGCGCCAGCAGCCCCGACAGGGGGAACACTGAAGCTTTCTTT
TRBV5-4	TRBD1	.	TRBJ2-3	CASSLPGQGRDTQYF	TGTGCCAGCAGCTTACCGGGACAGGGAAGGGATACGCAGTATTTT
TRBV30	.	.	TRBJ2-1	CAYSGPVGYNEQFF	TGTGCCTACTCAGGTCCAGTGGGATACAATGAGCAGTTCTTC
TRBV5-1	TRBD2	few	TRBJ2-3	CASSLDTSGTDTQYF	TGCGCCAGCAGCTTGGATACTAGCGGGACAGATACGCAGTATTTT
TRBV27	TRBD1	medium-sized	TRBJ1-5	CASSRLTGGNQPQHF	TGTGCCAGCAGTCGCCTAACAGGGGGCAATCAGCCCCAGCATTTT
TRBV6-5	.	.	TRBJ1-6	CASKGQINSPLHF	TGTGCCAGCAAAGGACAGATTAATTCACCCCTCCACTTT
TRBV11-2	TRBD2	.	TRBJ2-7	CASSLVASGTYEQYF	TGTGCCAGCAGCTTGGTGGCTAGCGGGACCTACGAGCAGTACTTC
TRBV7-9	TRBD2	.	TRBJ2-2	CASSPGLAGTNTGELFF	TGTGCCAGCAGCCCCGGACTAGCGGGTACGAACACCGGGGAGCTGTTTTTT
TRBV5-1	.	.	TRBJ2-5	CASSPAYGSLPGETQYF	TGCGCCAGCAGCCCAGCTTACGGGTCCCTCCCTGGGGAGACCCAGTACTTC
TRBV7-2	TRBD1	.	TRBJ1-1	CASSHRTGASEAFF	TGTGCCAGCAGCCATAGGACAGGGGCAAGTGAAGCTTTCTTT
TRBV28	.	.	TRBJ1-2	CALSKDSYGYTF	TGTGCCCTTTCGAAAGACAGCTATGGCTACACCTTC
TRBV2	.	few	TRBJ1-1	CASIREMNTEAFF	TGTGCCAGTATCCGGGAGATGAACACTGAAGCTTTCTTT
TRBV5-1	TRBD2	few	TRBJ2-3	CASSLLFIAGGTGTDTQYF	TGCGCCAGCAGCTTACTATTTATAGCGGGAGGTACTGGCACAGATACGCAGTATTTT
TRBV29-1	.	many	TRBJ2-7	CSVEEGRSYEQYF	TGCAGCGTTGAGGAGGGGAGAAGCTACGAGCAGTACTTC
TRBV2	.	few	TRBJ1-2	CASSEGRTDGYTF	TGTGCCAGCAGTGAAGGGCGGACTGATGGCTACACCTTC
TRBV4-2	.	.	TRBJ2-6	CASSQDRGGTGANVLTF	TGTGCCAGCAGCCAAGATCGGGGAGGAACTGGGGCCAACGTCCTGACTTTC
TRBV29-1	.	.	TRBJ2-4	CSVVNRIDIQYF	TGCAGCGTTGTCAACAGGATCGACATTCAGTACTTC
TRBV11-2	TRBD2	many	TRBJ2-1	CASSPGLAGGQNEQFF	TGTGCCAGCAGCCCCGGACTAGCGGGAGGGCAAAATGAGCAGTTCTTC
TRBV6-5	TRBD1	.	TRBJ1-6	CASSLGQGNSPLHF	TGTGCCAGCAGCTTAGGACAGGGTAATTCACCCCTCCACTTT
TRBV5-1	TRBD2	few	TRBJ2-2	CASSLGLAGVAGELFF	TGCGCCAGCAGCTTGGGACTAGCGGGAGTGGCCGGGGAGCTGTTTTTT
TRBV5-1	TRBD1	many	TRBJ2-7	CASSKGQGAYEQYF	TGCGCCAGCAGCAAAGGACAGGGGGCCTACGAGCAGTACTTC
TRBV27	.	.	TRBJ2-3	CASSFNGDTQYF	TGTGCCAGCAGTTTCAATGGGGACACGCAGTATTTT
TRBV15	.	.	TRBJ1-4	CATSRDAYNEKLFF	TGTGCCACCAGCAGGGACGCCTATAATGAAAAACTGTTTTTT
TRBV5-1	.	.	TRBJ2-4	CASSSRPDKNIQYF	TGCGCCAGCAGCTCTCGTCCCGATAAAAACATTCAGTACTTC
TRBV6-6	TRBD2	.	TRBJ2-7	CASTPAGPPYEQYF	TGTGCCAGCACCCCAGCGGGACCTCCCTACGAGCAGTACTTC
TRBV7-3	TRBD2	.	TRBJ2-1	CASRESSGRGNEQFF	TGTGCCAGCAGAGAAAGTAGCGGGAGAGGCAATGAGCAGTTCTTC
TRBV5-4	TRBD1	many	TRBJ2-7	CASSLGQGPYEQYF	TGTGCCAGCAGCTTGGGACAGGGCCCCTACGAGCAGTACTTC
TRBV7-6	TRBD2	few	TRBJ2-5	CASSLWASGGSRETQYF	TGTGCCAGCAGCTTATGGGCTAGCGGGGGGAGTCGGGAGACCCAGTACTTC
TRBV6-6	.	.	TRBJ2-7	CASSYYEGYEQYF	TGTGCCAGCAGTTACTACGAGGGCTACGAGCAGTACTTC
TRBV15	.	.	TRBJ2-7	CATSRDLAGPYEQYF	TGTGCCACCAGCAGAGATCTGGCGGGGCCCTACGAGCAGTACTTC
TRBV19	TRBD1	.	TRBJ2-7	CASKSGQDYEQYF	TGTGCCAGTAAGTCGGGACAGGACTACGAGCAGTACTTC
TRBV12-2	.	few	TRBJ2-7	CASRLGLAGYYEQYF	TGTGCAAGTCGCTTAGGACTAGCGGGGTACTACGAGCAGTACTTC
TRBV30	.	.	TRBJ1-1	CAWGRGNTEAFF	TGTGCCTGGGGCAGGGGGAACACTGAAGCTTTCTTT
TRBV15	.	few	TRBJ1-1	CATSSLGNTEAFF	TGTGCCACCAGCAGCTTGGGGAACACTGAAGCTTTCTTT
TRBV29-1	.	.	TRBJ2-1	CSVEDRHSYNEQFF	TGCAGCGTTGAAGATCGGCACTCCTACAATGAGCAGTTCTTC
TRBV27	.	few	TRBJ2-1	CASSLNGWGEQMSSYNEQFF	TGTGCCAGCAGTCTTAATGGGTGGGGGGAGCAAATGAGCTCCTACAATGAGCAGTTCTTC
TRBV7-3	.	few	TRBJ1-1	CASSSRRDTEAFF	TGTGCCAGCAGCTCCAGACGGGACACTGAAGCTTTCTTT
TRBV5-4	.	.	TRBJ2-5	CASSLGGAAETQYF	TGTGCCAGCAGCTTGGGGGGGGCGGCGGAGACCCAGTACTTC
TRBV30	.	.	TRBJ2-7	CAWSLSGSYEQYF	TGTGCCTGGAGTCTGAGCGGTTCCTACGAGCAGTACTTC
TRBV25-1	TRBD1	.	TRBJ2-5	CASSDSTGVLETQYF	TGTGCCAGCAGTGATAGTACAGGGGTCCTAGAGACCCAGTACTTC
TRBV10-3	TRBD1	few	TRBJ2-1	CAIRDDRARNNEQFF	TGTGCCATCAGGGACGACAGGGCTAGGAACAATGAGCAGTTCTTC
TRBV27	.	few	TRBJ1-1	CASSFSGQRNTEAFF	TGTGCCAGCAGTTTTTCCGGACAACGGAACACTGAAGCTTTCTTT
TRBV6-1	.	.	TRBJ2-5	CASSPTETQYF	TGTGCCAGCAGCCCGACCGAGACCCAGTACTTC
TRBV2	TRBD2	once	TRBJ2-1	CASTPLAGINNEQFF	TGTGCCAGCACCCCCCTAGCGGGAATCAACAATGAGCAGTTCTTC
TRBV19	TRBD2	.	TRBJ2-5	CATPLRESGQETQYF	TGTGCCACACCTCTGCGGGAGTCAGGGCAAGAGACCCAGTACTTC
TRBV27	.	.	TRBJ1-4	CASSLERNEKLFF	TGTGCCAGCAGTTTGGAGAGGAATGAAAAACTGTTTTTT
TRBV5-6	.	.	TRBJ1-5	CASSLQHSNQPQHF	TGTGCCAGCAGCTTACAACACTCCAATCAGCCCCAGCATTTT
TRBV5-6	TRBD1	few	TRBJ1-2	CASSSRGTEHYGYTF	TGTGCCAGCAGCTCGCGAGGGACAGAACACTATGGCTACACCTTC
TRBV18	.	.	TRBJ2-1	CASSPGTGAYNEQFF	TGTGCCAGCTCACCAGGGACCGGGGCGTACAATGAGCAGTTCTTC
TRBV28	TRBD2	.	TRBJ2-7	CASSPLGTLAGIIGQYF	TGTGCCAGCAGTCCCTTGGGGACTCTAGCGGGCATAATTGGGCAGTACTTC
TRBV29-1	.	.	TRBJ1-3	CSVEELGAGNTIYF	TGCAGCGTTGAAGAATTGGGCGCTGGAAACACCATATATTTT